These 7 T cell receptor beta chains share one sample of origin, sequenced in a study of T-cell reconstitution after alpha-beta-depleted transplantation in children. For TCRbeta, the library was prepared with unique molecular identifiers. MiXCR, applied by TCRdb to the PCR reads, yields one record per CDR3 protein. The sample holds about 500,000 distinct CDR3 sequences; approximately 29% are singletons and the top ten take around 2.5%. This sample comprised PBMCs from the stem cell graft donor, obtained from the stem cell graft. These receptors came from a human donor who donated a stem cell graft to a child with aplastic anemia.

The V call is TRBV6-1, the J call TRBJ2-3; 9 bases match TRBD2. CDR1 is MNHNS and CDR2 is SASEGT in the germline V gene. The CDR3 is made up of 14 amino acids. V lost 6 bases to trimming and J lost 7 bases; unmatched junction nucleotides: 8. The CDR3 nucleotides are TGTGCCAGCAGGGCCGGACTAGCGAAACATACGCAGTATTTT. The encoded protein is CASRAGLAKHTQYF.

This chain joins TRBV24-1 and TRBJ2-6; tentatively, D is TRBD1 (6 bases). CDR3 length: 16 residues. Germline V lookup: CDR1 KGHDR, CDR2 SFDVKD. V gave up 10 bases and J gave up 2 bases, with 17 bases separating them. The CDR3 loop is CATADTGTPGANVLTF. In nucleotides, the CDR3 is TGTGCCACTGCTGATACAGGGACACCTGGGGCCAACGTCCTGACTTTC.

This clonotype was seen only a few times. CDR3 sequence (DNA): TGTGCCAGCAGCCCGAATGGTGGCCTTGTGGAGCAGTACTTC. Translated, it gives CASSPNGGLVEQYF. The J gene is TRBJ2-7, the V gene TRBV7-2; D not certain. Between the trimmed V and J ends, which lost 5 bases and 7 bases, there was a span of 18 bases. CDR1 and CDR2 from the germline V gene are SGHTA and FQGNSA. The CDR3 loop spans 14 amino acids. The full variable domain, with the rest looked up from reference TRBV7-2 and TRBJ2-7, is GAGVSQSPSNKVTEKGKDVELRCDPISGHTALYWYRQSLGQGLEFLIYFQGNSAPDKSGLPSDRFSAERTGGSVSTLTIQRTQQEDSAVYLCASSPNGGLVEQYFGPGTRLTVT.

V is TRBV24-1 and J is TRBJ1-1, with D maybe TRBD1 (5 bases). The CDR3 extends over 18 amino acids. Trimming took 9 bases from V and 0 from J, leaving 25 bases between them. The germline gives CDR1 KGHDR, CDR2 SFDVKD. DNA of the CDR3: TGTGCCACCGCGTACTCCAGGGTACAGTTTAGGATGAACACTGAAGCTTTCTTT. Amino acid sequence: CATAYSRVQFRMNTEAFF.

This clonotype was seen a handful of times. The gene calls are TRBV7-2 and TRBJ1-6; unclear D gene. Trimming pared 3 bases from V and 4 bases from J, leaving 16 bases between. Germline CDR1 reads SGHTA; CDR2 reads FQGNSA. The CDR3 runs to 17 residues. As DNA, the CDR3 is TGTGCCAGCAGCTTTCGGTCGTCGGCGGGGTATAATTCACCCCTCCACTTT. It translates to CASSFRSSAGYNSPLHF.

The chain joins TRBV30 to TRBJ1-1, with unresolved D. Trimming took off 0 bases at V and 5 bases at J, with 10 bases between the two ends. The CDR3 is 13 residues long. The germline V gene has CDR1 GTSNPN and CDR2 SVGIG (reference sequence). CDR3 protein: CAWSVRQETEAFF. The DNA for the CDR3 is TGTGCCTGGAGTGTAAGGCAGGAGACTGAAGCTTTCTTT.

This clonotype appeared a few times. The genes are TRBV9 and TRBJ2-7; 10 bases align to TRBD2. V trimming: 0 bases; J trimming: 6 bases; junction bases outside the gene matches: 6. Germline CDR1 and CDR2: SGDLS and YYNGEE. The CDR3 runs to 15 residues. CDR3 amino acids: CASSVGASGSSEQYF. CDR3 nucleotide sequence: TGTGCCAGCAGCGTAGGGGCTAGCGGGAGTTCCGAGCAGTACTTC.